This T cell receptor (beta chain) comes out of a study of regulatory T cells in long-lasting Graves disease. Study as a whole: Antithyroid drugs had been taken under 3 months by newly diagnosed Graves' patients.

Construction of the TCR beta libraries employed iRepertoire HTBI primers in conjunction with Arm-PCR of CDR3 regions. TCRdb processed the multiplex PCR reads anew with MiXCR; each CDR3 protein has one entry. The sample includes just over 600,000 distinct CDR3 sequences, less than 20% of them seen just once. As for time point: newly diagnosed GD, antithyroid drugs for less than 3 months. Generation of the TCR library employed RNA extracted from PBMCs. Patients hailed from an endocrinology department in Xi'an, China. As collected, the peripheral blood samples measured about 10 milliliters each and went into EDTA tubes. The ends lost 5 bases at V and 7 bases at J; junction bases unmatched: 14. Per the germline V gene, CDR1 is SEHNR and CDR2 is FQNEAQ (reference sequence). This CDR3 contains 16 residues. The sample was also reused in another study, on T cells in Graves' hyperthyroidism and ophthalmopathy. From that paper: A model of 13 V-J features distinguished ophthalmopathy from stable hyperthyroidism.

The clonotype comes from a woman under 40 with Graves disease. The input for sequencing was peripheral blood mononuclear cells (PBMCs), taken at new diagnosis, from a patient treated with antithyroid drugs. The gene calls are TRBV7-9 and TRBJ1-5, with 7 bases that match TRBD1. The CDR3 nucleotides read TGTGCCAGCAGCACTAGTAAAACAGGGGATAACCAGCCCCAGCATTTT. Protein product: CASSTSKTGDNQPQHF.